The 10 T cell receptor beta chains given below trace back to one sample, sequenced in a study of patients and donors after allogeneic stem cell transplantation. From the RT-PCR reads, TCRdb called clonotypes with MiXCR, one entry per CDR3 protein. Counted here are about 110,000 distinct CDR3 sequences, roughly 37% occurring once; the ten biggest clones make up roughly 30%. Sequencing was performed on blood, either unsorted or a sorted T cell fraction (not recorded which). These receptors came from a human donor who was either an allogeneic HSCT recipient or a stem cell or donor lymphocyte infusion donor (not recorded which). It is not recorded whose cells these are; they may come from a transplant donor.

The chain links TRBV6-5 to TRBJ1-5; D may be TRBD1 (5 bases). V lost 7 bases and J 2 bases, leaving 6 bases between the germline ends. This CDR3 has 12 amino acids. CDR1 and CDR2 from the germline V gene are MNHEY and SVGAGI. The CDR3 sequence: CASKTGNQPQHF. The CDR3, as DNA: TGTGCCAGCAAGACAGGCAATCAGCCCCAGCATTTT.

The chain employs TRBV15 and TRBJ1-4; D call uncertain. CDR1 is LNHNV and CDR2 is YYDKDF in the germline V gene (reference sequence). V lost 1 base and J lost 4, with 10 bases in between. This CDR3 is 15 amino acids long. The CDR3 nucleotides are TGTGCCACCAGCAGAGGCCTGGCGGTTAATGAAAAACTGTTTTTT. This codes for CATSRGLAVNEKLFF.

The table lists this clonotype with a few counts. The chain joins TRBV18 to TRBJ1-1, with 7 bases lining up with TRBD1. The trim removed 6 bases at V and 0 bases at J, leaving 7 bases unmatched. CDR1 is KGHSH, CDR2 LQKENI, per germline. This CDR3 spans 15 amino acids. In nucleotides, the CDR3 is TGTGCCAGCTCCCCCCGGCAGGGGGTGAACACTGAAGCTTTCTTT. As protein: CASSPRQGVNTEAFF.

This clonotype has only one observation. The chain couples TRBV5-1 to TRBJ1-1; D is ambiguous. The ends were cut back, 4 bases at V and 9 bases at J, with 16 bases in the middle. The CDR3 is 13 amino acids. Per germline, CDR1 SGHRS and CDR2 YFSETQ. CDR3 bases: TGCGCCAGCAGCAACTACTCTGACTTGAAAGCTTTCTTT. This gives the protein CASSNYSDLKAFF.

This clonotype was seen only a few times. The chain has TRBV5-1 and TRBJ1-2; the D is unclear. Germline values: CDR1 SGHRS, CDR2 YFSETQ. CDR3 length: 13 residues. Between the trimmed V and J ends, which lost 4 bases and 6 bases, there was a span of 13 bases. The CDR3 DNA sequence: TGCGCCAGCAGCGTGTCACACCTCGATGGCTACACCTTC. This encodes CASSVSHLDGYTF. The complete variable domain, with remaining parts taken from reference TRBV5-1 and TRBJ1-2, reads KAGVTQTPRYLIKTRGQQVTLSCSPISGHRSVSWYQQTPGQGLQFLFEYFSETQRNKGNFPGRFSGRQFSNSRSEMNVSTLELGDSALYLCASSVSHLDGYTFGSGTRLTVV.

The CDR3 spells CASSWRLNTEAFF. The DNA of the CDR3 is TGTGCCAGCAGTTGGCGGTTAAACACTGAAGCTTTCTTT. This chain joins TRBV27 and TRBJ1-1; D remains unclear. CDR1 is MNHEY and CDR2 is SMNVEV in the germline V gene (reference sequence). V lost 4 bases to trimming and J lost 2 bases, with 8 bases between them. This CDR3 has 13 residues.

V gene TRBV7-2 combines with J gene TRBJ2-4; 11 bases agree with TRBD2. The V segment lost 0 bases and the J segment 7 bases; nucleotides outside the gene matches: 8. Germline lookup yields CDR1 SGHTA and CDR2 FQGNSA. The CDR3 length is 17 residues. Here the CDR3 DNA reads TGTGCCAGCAGCTTAGCGCCCTTGGGACTAGCGGCTAACATTCAGTACTTC. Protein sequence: CASSLAPLGLAANIQYF.

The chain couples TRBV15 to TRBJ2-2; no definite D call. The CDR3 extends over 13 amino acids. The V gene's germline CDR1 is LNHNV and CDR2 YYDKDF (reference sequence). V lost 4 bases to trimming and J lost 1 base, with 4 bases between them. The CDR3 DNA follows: TGTGCCACCAGCAATAGGAACACCGGGGAGCTGTTTTTT. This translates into CATSNRNTGELFF.

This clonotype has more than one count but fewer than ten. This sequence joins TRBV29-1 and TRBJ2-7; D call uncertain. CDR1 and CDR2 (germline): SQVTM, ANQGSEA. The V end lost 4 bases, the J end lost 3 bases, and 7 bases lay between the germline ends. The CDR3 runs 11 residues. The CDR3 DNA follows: TGCAGCGTTGGTTCCTTCTACGAGCAGTACTTC. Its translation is CSVGSFYEQYF.

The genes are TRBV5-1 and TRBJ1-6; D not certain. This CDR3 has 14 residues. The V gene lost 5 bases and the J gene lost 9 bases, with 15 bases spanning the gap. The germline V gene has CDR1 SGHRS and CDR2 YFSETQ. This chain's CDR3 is CASSIGLAGSPLHF. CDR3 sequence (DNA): TGCGCCAGCAGTATAGGGCTGGCGGGTTCACCCCTCCACTTT.